Each of the 16 T cell receptor beta chains below was sequenced from the same sample in a study of blood T cells in healthy people across ages. The use of a sample-barcoded 5' primer and a J-beta primer mix characterized a second PCR of about 7 to 12 cycles. Via MiXCR, TCRdb re-called the 5' RACE reads, giving one row per CDR3 protein. The sample lists hundreds of thousands of distinct CDR3 sequences; around two fifths were seen once. Sequenced material: blood. The receptors derive from a man aged 60 to 75 in good health.

This chain uses TRBV20-1 with TRBJ2-3, with TRBD2 matching over 8 bases. J was trimmed by 2 bases and V by 4 bases; bases with no gene match: 11. Germline assignment: CDR1 DFQATT and CDR2 SNEGSKA (reference sequence). There are 16 residues in the CDR3. CDR3 sequence reads: CSAKPGGDLNTDTQYF. As DNA, the CDR3 is TGCAGTGCTAAACCCGGGGGGGACCTTAACACAGATACGCAGTATTTT.

This chain uses TRBV4-3 with TRBJ2-4; tentative D call: TRBD1 (6 bases). Near its end, the DNA agrees better with TRBJ2-7, so the J call may be wrong. The CDR3 is made up of 16 amino acids. Germline CDR1 is LGHNA and CDR2 is YSLEER. The CDR3 reads CASSQSPAGAYYEQYF. CDR3 DNA: TGCGCCAGCAGCCAATCCCCGGCAGGGGCATACTACGAGCAGTACTTC.

This clonotype was detected only a few times. This chain joins TRBV11-2 and TRBJ2-5; D is ambiguous. Germline CDR1 and CDR2: SGHAT and FQNNGV. The CDR3 loop spans 17 amino acids. The V gene lost 3 bases and the J gene lost 1 base, with 18 bases spanning the gap. The CDR3 here is CASSLNPWLAAQETQYF. As DNA, the CDR3 is TGTGCCAGCAGCTTGAACCCCTGGCTGGCGGCCCAAGAGACCCAGTACTTC.

The gene calls are TRBV29-1 and TRBJ1-1; perhaps TRBD1 as D (5 bases). Trimming removed 6 bases from V and 1 base from J, with 9 bases in between. The CDR3 spans 12 residues. Per the germline V gene, CDR1 is SQVTM and CDR2 is ANQGSEA. The CDR3 DNA is TGCAGCGTCCGACAGACGAACACTGAAGCTTTCTTT. Protein sequence: CSVRQTNTEAFF.

The genes are TRBV30 and TRBJ1-1; TRBD1 aligns across 8 bases. J gave up 3 bases and V 5 bases, and 8 bases lay outside the gene matches. The CDR3 length is 14 residues. The germline CDR1 and CDR2 sequences are GTSNPN and SVGIG (reference sequence). The CDR3 DNA follows: TGTGCCTGGGCGTACGGGACAGGACACACTGAAGCTTTCTTT. It codes for CAWAYGTGHTEAFF.

Notes on this clonotype: The junction departs from the called germline gene at one end, perhaps through a read error. The rearrangement links TRBV5-1 to TRBJ2-1, with D possibly being TRBD1 or TRBD2 (5 bases each). In germline, CDR1 is SGHRS, CDR2 YFSETQ. The CDR3 sequence is 16 residues long. The CDR3: CASSLVGDPTYNEQFF. Here the CDR3 DNA reads TGCGCCAGTAGCTTGGTTGGGGACCCAACCTACAATGAGCAGTTCTTC.

This clonotype was picked up many times. This rearrangement joins TRBV4-1 to TRBJ2-7; tentative D call: TRBD2 (5 bases). CDR1 is MGHRA, CDR2 YSYEKL, per germline. This CDR3 has 14 amino acids. The V gene lost 4 bases and the J gene lost 0 bases, with 10 bases spanning the gap. CDR3 nucleotides: TGCGCCAGCAGCCGACCGGGAAGCTCCTACGAGCAGTACTTC. Protein sequence: CASSRPGSSYEQYF.

This chain links TRBV4-1 with TRBJ1-2; D gene uncertain. With 1 base removed from V and 6 bases from J, the gap between germline ends came to 12 bases. The CDR3 is 14 residues long. Germline CDR1 is MGHRA and CDR2 is YSYEKL. The CDR3 loop reads CASSQVGRADGYTF. The CDR3 nucleotides read TGCGCCAGCAGCCAAGTGGGGAGGGCGGATGGCTACACCTTC.

V is TRBV2 and J is TRBJ2-7, with D possibly matching TRBD2 (6 bases). Germline V gives CDR1 SNHLY, CDR2 FYNNEI. The CDR3 totals 13 residues. Between the trimmed V and J ends, which lost 10 bases and 3 bases, there was a span of 16 bases. CDR3 in DNA: TGTGCCACCTCCCCGACTAGGGGCTACGAGCAGTACTTC. This encodes CATSPTRGYEQYF.

The chain is built from TRBV12-3 or TRBV12-4 and TRBJ2-2; no clear D. The CDR3 sequence is 15 residues long. Deletions cut 7 bases from V and 0 bases from J, with 12 bases between. CDR3 bases: TGTGCCAGCATCCCACGGGCAGCGAACACCGGGGAGCTGTTTTTT. It translates to CASIPRAANTGELFF.

J is TRBJ2-7 and V is TRBV2; D is unresolved. The length of the CDR3 is 14 residues. Germline V gene sequence: CDR1 SNHLY, CDR2 FYNNEI. Trimming removed 0 bases from V and 7 bases from J, with 13 bases in between. The DNA for the CDR3 is TGTGCCAGCAGTGAAGCGCTTCGGGCCAATGAGCAGTACTTC. It translates to CASSEALRANEQYF.

The chain recombines TRBV6-9 with TRBJ1-6; no clear D. This CDR3 contains 10 residues. Germline V gene lookup returns CDR1 MNHGY and CDR2 SVAAGI. V was pared by 9 bases and J by 6 bases, with 3 bases between. CDR3 in amino acids: CASSNSPLHF. For the CDR3, the DNA is TGTGCCAGTTCTAATTCACCCCTCCACTTT.

In its sample, this clonotype was seen a few times. This rearrangement joins TRBV6-2 or TRBV6-3 to TRBJ2-7; 12 nucleotides agree with TRBD2. The end of the DNA fits TRBJ2-5 better, so the J call may be wrong. This CDR3 has 15 residues. CDR1 MNHEY and CDR2 SVGEGT come from the germline V gene. The DNA of the CDR3 is TGTGCCAGCAGACGACTAGCGGGGGTATTGAAGACCCAGTACTTC. It is translated as CASRRLAGVLKTQYF.

The rearrangement joins TRBV7-2 to TRBJ2-5, with D perhaps matching TRBD1 (5 bases). The CDR3 spans 12 residues. Looked up from germline, CDR1 is SGHTA and CDR2 is FQGNSA. Trimming took off 6 bases at V and 4 bases at J, with 9 bases between the two ends. This CDR3 is CASSGAGETQYF. In DNA form, the CDR3 reads TGTGCCAGCAGTGGGGCTGGAGAGACCCAGTACTTC.

A few counts support this clonotype. This chain links TRBV7-8 with TRBJ2-7; TRBD1 matches 7 bases. Judging by the DNA end, TRBJ2-5 fits better; the J call may be wrong. Germline V gene sequence: CDR1 SGHVS, CDR2 FQNEAQ. The CDR3 sequence is 15 residues long. The CDR3 reads CASSSGWDSLETQYF. In DNA, the CDR3 is TGTGCCAGCAGCTCGGGGTGGGACAGTTTGGAGACCCAGTACTTC.

The chain is built from TRBV3-1 and TRBJ2-3; 7 bases align to TRBD1. V was clipped by 4 bases and J by 6 bases; unmatched bases: 16. This CDR3 has 17 residues. In germline, CDR1 is LGHDT, CDR2 YNNKEL (reference sequence). CDR3 loop: CASSRGLRGTVSDTQYF. The DNA for the CDR3 is TGTGCCAGCAGCCGAGGCCTAAGGGGGACAGTATCTGATACGCAGTATTTT.